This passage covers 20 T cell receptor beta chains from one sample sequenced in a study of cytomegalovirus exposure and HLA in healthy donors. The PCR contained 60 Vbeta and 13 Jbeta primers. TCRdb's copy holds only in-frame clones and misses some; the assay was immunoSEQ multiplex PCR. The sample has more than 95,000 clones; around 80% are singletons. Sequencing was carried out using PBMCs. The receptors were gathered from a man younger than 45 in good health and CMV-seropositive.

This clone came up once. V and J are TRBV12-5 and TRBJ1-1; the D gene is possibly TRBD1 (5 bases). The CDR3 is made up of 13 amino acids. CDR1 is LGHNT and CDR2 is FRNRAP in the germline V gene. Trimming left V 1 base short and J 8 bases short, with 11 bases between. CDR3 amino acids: CASGLGRVREAFF. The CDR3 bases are TGTGCTAGTGGTTTGGGCAGGGTACGGGAAGCTTTCTTT.

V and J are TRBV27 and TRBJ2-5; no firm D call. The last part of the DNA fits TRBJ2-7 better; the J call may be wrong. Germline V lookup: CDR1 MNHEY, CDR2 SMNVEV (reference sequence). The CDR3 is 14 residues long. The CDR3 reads CASRLTEQSYEQYF. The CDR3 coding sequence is TGTGCCAGCAGGCTGACGGAGCAGTCCTACGAGCAGTACTTC.

CDR3 DNA sequence: TGTGCCAGCAGCCAAGGGGGACTAGCGTTTACCAGCTCCTACGAGCAGTACTTC. Translating it yields CASSQGGLAFTSSYEQYF. The V call is TRBV7-8, the J call TRBJ2-7, with 10 positions matching TRBD2. Unmatched junction bases numbered 13, after V lost 5 bases and J lost 0 bases. The germline V gene has CDR1 SGHVS and CDR2 FQNEAQ. The CDR3 totals 18 residues.

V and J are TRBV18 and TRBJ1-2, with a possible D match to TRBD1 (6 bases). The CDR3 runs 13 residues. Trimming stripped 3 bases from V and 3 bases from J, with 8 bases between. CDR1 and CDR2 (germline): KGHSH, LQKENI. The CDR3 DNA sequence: TGTGCCAGCTCACCGGACAGTGACTATGGCTACACCTTC. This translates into CASSPDSDYGYTF.

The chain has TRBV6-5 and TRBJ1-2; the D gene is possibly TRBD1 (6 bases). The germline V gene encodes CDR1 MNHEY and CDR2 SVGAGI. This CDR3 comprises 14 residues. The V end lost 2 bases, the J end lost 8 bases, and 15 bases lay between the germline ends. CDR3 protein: CASSYEQGFLGYTF. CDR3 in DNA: TGTGCCAGCAGTTACGAACAGGGTTTTCTCGGCTACACCTTC.

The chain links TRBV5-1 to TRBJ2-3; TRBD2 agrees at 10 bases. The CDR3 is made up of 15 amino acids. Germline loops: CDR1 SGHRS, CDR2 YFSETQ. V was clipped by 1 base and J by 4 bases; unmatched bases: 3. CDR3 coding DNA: TGCGCCAGCAGCTTGCTAGCGGGAGAGTCAGATACGCAGTATTTT. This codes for CASSLLAGESDTQYF.

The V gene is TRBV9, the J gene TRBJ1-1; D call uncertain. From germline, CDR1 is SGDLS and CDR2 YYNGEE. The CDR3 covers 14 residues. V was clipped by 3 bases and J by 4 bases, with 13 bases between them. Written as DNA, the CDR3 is TGTGCCAGCAGCGAGGGCCCGGGAGGCACTGAAGCTTTCTTT. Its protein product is CASSEGPGGTEAFF.

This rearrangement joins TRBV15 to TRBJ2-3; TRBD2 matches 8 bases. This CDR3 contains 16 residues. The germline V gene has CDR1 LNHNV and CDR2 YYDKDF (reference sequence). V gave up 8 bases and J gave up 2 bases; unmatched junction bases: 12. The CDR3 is CATSPGGLTHTDTQYF. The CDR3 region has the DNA TGTGCCACCTCCCCGGGAGGGCTAACCCACACAGATACGCAGTATTTT.

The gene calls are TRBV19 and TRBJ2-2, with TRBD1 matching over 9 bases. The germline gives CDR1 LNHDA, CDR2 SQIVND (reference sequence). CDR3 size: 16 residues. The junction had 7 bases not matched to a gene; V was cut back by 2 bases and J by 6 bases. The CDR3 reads CASSIPGTGSAGELFF. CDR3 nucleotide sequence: TGTGCCAGTAGTATACCAGGGACAGGGTCGGCCGGGGAGCTGTTTTTT.

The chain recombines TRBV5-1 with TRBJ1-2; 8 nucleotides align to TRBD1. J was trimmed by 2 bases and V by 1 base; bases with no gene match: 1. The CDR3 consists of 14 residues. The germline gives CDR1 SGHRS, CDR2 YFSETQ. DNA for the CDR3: TGCGCCAGCAGCTTGAACAGGGGGAACTATGGCTACACCTTC. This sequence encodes CASSLNRGNYGYTF.

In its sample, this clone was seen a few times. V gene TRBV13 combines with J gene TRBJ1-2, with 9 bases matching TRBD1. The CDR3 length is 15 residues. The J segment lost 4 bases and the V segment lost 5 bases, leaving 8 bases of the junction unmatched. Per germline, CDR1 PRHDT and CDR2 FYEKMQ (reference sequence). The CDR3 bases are TGTGCCAGCAGCCCAGAAGACAGGGGGGCCTATGGCTACACCTTC. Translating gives CASSPEDRGAYGYTF.

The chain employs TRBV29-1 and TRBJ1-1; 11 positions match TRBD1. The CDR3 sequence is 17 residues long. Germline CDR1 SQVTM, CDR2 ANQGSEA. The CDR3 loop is CIFIVGGQGDGNTEAFF. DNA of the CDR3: TGCATCTTTATAGTTGGGGGACAGGGGGATGGGAACACTGAAGCTTTCTTT.

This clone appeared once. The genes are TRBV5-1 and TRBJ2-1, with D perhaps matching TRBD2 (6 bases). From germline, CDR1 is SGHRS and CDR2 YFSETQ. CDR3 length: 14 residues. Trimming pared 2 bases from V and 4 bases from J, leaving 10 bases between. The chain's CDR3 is CASSLGEAYNEQFF. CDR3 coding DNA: TGCGCCAGCAGCTTAGGGGAGGCGTACAATGAGCAGTTCTTC.

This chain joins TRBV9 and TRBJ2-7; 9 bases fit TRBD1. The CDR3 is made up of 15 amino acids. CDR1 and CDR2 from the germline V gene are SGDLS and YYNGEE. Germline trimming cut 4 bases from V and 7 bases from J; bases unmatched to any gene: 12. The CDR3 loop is CASSPRLQGAREQYF. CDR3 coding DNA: TGTGCCAGCAGCCCGCGGCTACAGGGGGCAAGGGAGCAGTACTTC.

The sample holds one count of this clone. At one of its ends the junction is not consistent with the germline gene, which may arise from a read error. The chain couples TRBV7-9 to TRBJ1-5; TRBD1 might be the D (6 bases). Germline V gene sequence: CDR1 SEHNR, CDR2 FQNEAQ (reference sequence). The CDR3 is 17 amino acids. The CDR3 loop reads CSSSFGGWGGSNQPQHF. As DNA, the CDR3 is TGTTCCAGCAGCTTCGGGGGGTGGGGGGGCAGCAATCAGCCCCAGCATTTT.

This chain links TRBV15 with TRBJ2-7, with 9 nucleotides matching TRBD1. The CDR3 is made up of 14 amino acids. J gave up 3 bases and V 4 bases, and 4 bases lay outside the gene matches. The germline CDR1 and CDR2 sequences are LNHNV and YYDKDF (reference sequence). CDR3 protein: CATSTRTGDYEQYF. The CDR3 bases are TGTGCCACCAGCACCCGGACAGGGGACTACGAGCAGTACTTC. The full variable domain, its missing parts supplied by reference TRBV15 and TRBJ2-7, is DAMVIQNPRYQVTQFGKPVTLSCSQTLNHNVMYWYQQKSSQAPKLLFHYYDKDFNNEADTPDNFQSRRPNTSFCFLDIRSPGLGDTAMYLCATSTRTGDYEQYFGPGTRLTVT.

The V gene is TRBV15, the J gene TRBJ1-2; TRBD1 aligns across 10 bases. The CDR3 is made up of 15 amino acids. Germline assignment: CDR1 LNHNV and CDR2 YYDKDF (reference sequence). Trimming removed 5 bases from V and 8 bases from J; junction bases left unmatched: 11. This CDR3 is CATSAGRGQGKGYTF. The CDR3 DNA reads TGTGCCACCAGCGCAGGGCGGGGACAGGGGAAAGGCTACACCTTC.

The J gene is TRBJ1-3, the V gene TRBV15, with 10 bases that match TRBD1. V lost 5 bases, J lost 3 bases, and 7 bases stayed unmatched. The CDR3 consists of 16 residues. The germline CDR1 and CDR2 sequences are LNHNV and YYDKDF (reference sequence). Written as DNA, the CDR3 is TGTGCCACCAGCGGTAACCGGGACAGGGGTGGAAACACCATATATTTT. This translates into CATSGNRDRGGNTIYF.

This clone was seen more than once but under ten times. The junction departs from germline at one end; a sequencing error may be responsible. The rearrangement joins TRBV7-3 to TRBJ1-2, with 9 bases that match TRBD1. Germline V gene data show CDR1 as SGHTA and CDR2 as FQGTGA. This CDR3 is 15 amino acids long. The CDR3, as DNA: TGTGCCAGCAGCTTAAAAAGTCGGGGACAGGGCTCCTCCGGCTTC. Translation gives CASSLKSRGQGSSGF.

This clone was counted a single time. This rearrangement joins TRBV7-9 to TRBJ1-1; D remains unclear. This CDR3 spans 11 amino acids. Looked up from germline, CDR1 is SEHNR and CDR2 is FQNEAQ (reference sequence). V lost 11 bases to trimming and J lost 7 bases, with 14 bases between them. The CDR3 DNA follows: TGTGCCGCAGGTCCGGCCGGTGAAGCTTTCTTT. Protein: CAAGPAGEAFF. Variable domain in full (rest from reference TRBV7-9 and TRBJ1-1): DTGVSQNPRHKITKRGQNVTFRCDPISEHNRLYWYRQTLGQGPEFLTYFQNEAQLEKSRLLSDRFSAERPKGSFSTLEIQRTEQGDSAMYLCAAGPAGEAFFGQGTRLTVV.